These 29 T cell receptor beta chains originate from one sample sequenced in a study of cytomegalovirus exposure and HLA in healthy donors. With 60 Vbeta and 13 Jbeta primers, the PCR was carried out. This table comes from immunoSEQ multiplex PCR, and its TCRdb copy is limited to in-frame clones, with some not included. This sample's clone table lists around 140,000 clones. What was sequenced was PBMCs. These receptor sequences come from a woman under 30 in good health and CMV-seronegative.

The V gene is TRBV7-3, the J gene TRBJ2-5; a weak D match, TRBD2 (6 bases). CDR3 length: 14 amino acids. In germline, CDR1 is SGHTA, CDR2 FQGTGA. With 1 base removed from V and 6 bases from J, the gap between germline ends came to 12 bases. The CDR3, as DNA: TGTGCCAGCAGCTTAATGGGGGGTATAAAGACCCAGTACTTC. Its protein is CASSLMGGIKTQYF.

V usage is TRBV21-1 and J usage is TRBJ2-3; TRBD2 is the table's D call, not checked against the DNA. TRBV21-1 has pseudogene status. This CDR3 is 15 amino acids long. The CDR3 loop is CASSKVPRRTDTQYF. The DNA of the CDR3 is TGTGCCAGCAGCAAAGTTCCCAGGAGGACAGATACGCAGTATTTT.

This chain joins TRBV7-9 and TRBJ2-1; TRBD2 matches 14 bases. CDR1 and CDR2 from the germline V gene are SEHNR and FQNEAQ (reference sequence). CDR3 length equals 16 residues. Trimming at V came to 5 bases and at J to 7 bases, leaving 7 bases not matched to a gene. The CDR3 DNA reads as TGTGCCAGCAGCGCCCCCGGGACTAGCGGGAGAAATGAGCAGTTCTTC. Protein product: CASSAPGTSGRNEQFF.

The chain employs TRBV7-6 and TRBJ2-1; the match to TRBD1 covers 7 bases. Germline V CDR1 and CDR2: SGHVS, FNYEAQ. This CDR3 contains 17 residues. The junction had 14 bases not matched to a gene; V was cut back by 2 bases and J by 7 bases. CDR3 in DNA: TGTGCCAGCAGCTTAAACTTTCAGGGGGACCCAGGGAATGAGCAGTTCTTC. Its protein is CASSLNFQGDPGNEQFF.

The rearrangement links TRBV7-3 to TRBJ2-3; 7 bases align to TRBD2. This CDR3 spans 15 amino acids. With 5 bases clipped from V and 0 bases from J, the junction kept 5 bases outside the gene matches. Germline assignment: CDR1 SGHTA and CDR2 FQGTGA. This CDR3 is CASSRGTTSTDTQYF. DNA for the CDR3: TGTGCCAGCAGCCGAGGGACTACTAGCACAGATACGCAGTATTTT. Filled out from reference TRBV7-3 and TRBJ2-3, the complete variable domain reads GAGVSQTPSNKVTEKGKYVELRCDPISGHTALYWYRQSLGQGPEFLIYFQGTGAADDSGLPNDRFFAVRPEGSVSTLKIQRTERGDSAVYLCASSRGTTSTDTQYFGPGTRLTVL.

The chain recombines TRBV6-1 with TRBJ2-5; the D gene is possibly TRBD1 (6 bases). V was clipped by 5 bases and J by 1 base, with 11 bases between them. Germline lookup yields CDR1 MNHNS and CDR2 SASEGT. This CDR3 has 14 amino acids. The CDR3 protein is CASSPTGLQETQYF. The CDR3 nucleotides are TGTGCCAGCAGTCCTACAGGGCTCCAAGAGACCCAGTACTTC.

As to this clone: Other DNA sequences in the same sample also yield this CDR3. This chain links TRBV9 with TRBJ1-3, with D possibly matching TRBD1 (5 bases). Germline values: CDR1 SGDLS, CDR2 YYNGEE. Trimming shortened V by 2 bases and J by 4 bases, and 10 bases separated the two germline ends. The CDR3 totals 14 residues. CDR3 loop: CASSVGGTGNTIYF. For the CDR3, the DNA is TGTGCCAGCAGCGTCGGGGGGACCGGAAACACCATATATTTT.

The chain recombines TRBV5-1 with TRBJ1-2; D remains ambiguous. The ends were cut back, 3 bases at V and 3 bases at J, with 12 bases in the middle. Germline-derived CDR1 and CDR2 are SGHRS and YFSETQ. The CDR3 runs to 14 residues. The CDR3 coding sequence is TGCGCCAGCAGCTCAATAACTGTGGACTATGGCTACACCTTC. Translation gives CASSSITVDYGYTF. Using reference TRBV5-1 and TRBJ1-2 for the parts outside the CDR3, the full variable domain is KAGVTQTPRYLIKTRGQQVTLSCSPISGHRSVSWYQQTPGQGLQFLFEYFSETQRNKGNFPGRFSGRQFSNSRSEMNVSTLELGDSALYLCASSSITVDYGYTFGSGTRLTVV.

The CDR3 reads CASREGENTEAFF. In nucleotides, the CDR3 is TGCGCCAGCAGAGAAGGAGAGAACACTGAAGCTTTCTTT. V usage is TRBV5-1 and J usage is TRBJ1-1; D gene unclear. Germline CDR1 is SGHRS and CDR2 is YFSETQ. V was clipped by 5 bases and J by 1 base, with 9 bases between them. The CDR3 consists of 13 residues.

This CDR3 reads CASAGTAISYNSPLHF. The CDR3 DNA sequence: TGCGCCAGCGCTGGGACAGCCATCTCCTATAATTCACCCCTCCACTTT. The chain has TRBV5-1 and TRBJ1-6, with 7 bases that match TRBD1. The CDR3 has 16 amino acids. Per the germline V gene, CDR1 is SGHRS and CDR2 is YFSETQ. With V trimmed by 7 bases and J by 0 bases, 7 bases remained unmatched. Combining the CDR3 with reference TRBV5-1 and TRBJ1-6 gives the whole variable domain KAGVTQTPRYLIKTRGQQVTLSCSPISGHRSVSWYQQTPGQGLQFLFEYFSETQRNKGNFPGRFSGRQFSNSRSEMNVSTLELGDSALYLCASAGTAISYNSPLHFGNGTRLTVT.

As for this clone: One end of the junction is discordant with germline, which a read error may explain. This specimen includes other DNA sequences encoding the same CDR3. This chain connects TRBV14 to TRBJ2-3, with a possible D match to TRBD2 (5 bases). Germline CDR1 reads SGHDN; CDR2 reads FVKESK. CDR3 size: 16 residues. The DNA of the CDR3 is TGCGCCAGCAGCCCATACCGGTTGGGAGCAACAGATACGCAGTATTTT. Translated, it gives CASSPYRLGATDTQYF.

This chain joins TRBV11-3 and TRBJ1-2, with 8 bases identical to TRBD1. Germline trimming cut 3 bases from V and 3 bases from J; bases unmatched to any gene: 0. The CDR3 is 13 residues long. Germline loops: CDR1 SGHNT, CDR2 YENEEA. DNA of the CDR3: TGTGCCAGCAGCTTGGGACAGGACTATGGCTACACCTTC. The encoded protein is CASSLGQDYGYTF.

This chain connects TRBV6-5 to TRBJ2-7, with a possible D match to TRBD2 (6 bases). The germline CDR1 and CDR2 sequences are MNHEY and SVGAGI. There are 15 residues in the CDR3. V was trimmed by 0 bases and J by 0 bases, leaving 9 bases between them. The DNA for the CDR3 is TGTGCCAGCAGTTACTCTTCGGGACTCTCCTACGAGCAGTACTTC. Residues: CASSYSSGLSYEQYF.

V is TRBV7-2 and J is TRBJ2-3; perhaps TRBD1 as D (6 bases). Germline CDR1 SGHTA, CDR2 FQGNSA. The V end was cut by 7 bases, the J end by 2 bases, with 13 bases between. The CDR3 runs to 14 residues. The CDR3 nucleotides are TGTGCCAGCACTCAGGGGATCCCCACAGATACGCAGTATTTT. Its protein product is CASTQGIPTDTQYF.

The chain couples TRBV5-4 to TRBJ2-1; TRBD1 agrees at 9 bases. The CDR3 loop spans 17 amino acids. CDR1 SGHNT and CDR2 YYREEE come from the germline V gene (reference sequence). The V segment lost 0 bases and the J segment 6 bases; nucleotides outside the gene matches: 10. CDR3 DNA sequence: TGTGCCAGCAGCTTGGGAGGATTTAGGACAGGGGTCAATGAGCAGTTCTTC. The encoded protein is CASSLGGFRTGVNEQFF.

The rearrangement uses TRBV28 and TRBJ2-3; 12 bases align to TRBD2. The CDR3 has 17 amino acids. The ends lost 8 bases at V and 3 bases at J; junction bases unmatched: 12. CDR1 MDHEN and CDR2 SYDVKM come from the germline V gene. CDR3: CASSLTSGSFSTDTQYF. For the CDR3, the DNA is TGTGCCAGCTCCCTGACTAGCGGGAGTTTTAGTACAGATACGCAGTATTTT.

The chain is built from TRBV6-6 and TRBJ1-1; D not resolved. Germline CDR1 MNHNY, CDR2 SVGAGI (reference sequence). The CDR3 length is 14 residues. Trimming stripped 2 bases from V and 5 bases from J, with 12 bases between. The CDR3 protein is CASSYVQSRTEAFF. The CDR3 coding sequence is TGTGCCAGCAGTTACGTTCAAAGTCGGACTGAAGCTTTCTTT.

The chain carries TRBV7-9 and TRBJ1-1; tentatively, D is TRBD1 (6 bases). Germline V gene lookup returns CDR1 SEHNR and CDR2 FQNEAQ (reference sequence). The germline V and J ends were trimmed by 5 bases and 6 bases, with 16 bases remaining between them. The CDR3 covers 14 residues. The CDR3 DNA is TGTGCCAGCAGCAATGACGGAGGGGGGGCTGAAGCTTTCTTT. Protein sequence: CASSNDGGGAEAFF.

V gene TRBV5-6 combines with J gene TRBJ2-7, with D tentatively TRBD1 (6 bases). The CDR3 is made up of 13 amino acids. Trimming removed 5 bases from V and 4 bases from J, with 13 bases in between. Germline CDR1 and CDR2: SGHDT and YYEEEE. The CDR3 sequence: CASRGPGVYEQYF. Written as DNA, the CDR3 is TGTGCCAGCAGGGGACCAGGGGTATACGAGCAGTACTTC.

V and J are TRBV19 and TRBJ2-7; 11 bases are shared with TRBD2. The CDR3 spans 13 residues. V was pared by 4 bases and J by 7 bases, with 3 bases of the junction left unmatched. CDR1 is LNHDA and CDR2 is SQIVND in the germline V gene (reference sequence). The CDR3: CASSTTSGSEQYF. DNA for the CDR3: TGTGCCAGTAGTACAACTAGCGGGAGTGAGCAGTACTTC.

The chain recombines TRBV9 with TRBJ1-1; 9 nucleotides agree with TRBD1. The germline V gene encodes CDR1 SGDLS and CDR2 YYNGEE. CDR3 length equals 18 residues. Trimming removed 4 bases from V and 7 bases from J; junction bases left unmatched: 20. The CDR3 protein is CASSPSARDRANWGEAFF. The CDR3 nucleotides read TGTGCCAGCAGCCCAAGCGCTAGGGACAGGGCCAATTGGGGTGAAGCTTTCTTT. Variable domain in full (rest from reference TRBV9 and TRBJ1-1): DSGVTQTPKHLITATGQRVTLRCSPRSGDLSVYWYQQSLDQGLQFLIQYYNGEERAKGNILERFSAQQFPDLHSELNLSSLELGDSALYFCASSPSARDRANWGEAFFGQGTRLTVV.

This chain links TRBV6-6 with TRBJ2-7; 11 positions agree with TRBD2. This CDR3 is 15 amino acids long. Per the germline V gene, CDR1 is MNHNY and CDR2 is SVGAGI (reference sequence). V lost 3 bases, J lost 7 bases, and 8 bases stayed unmatched. The CDR3 is CASSYVSGRAGEQYF. In DNA, the CDR3 is TGTGCCAGCAGTTATGTTAGCGGGAGGGCTGGTGAGCAGTACTTC.

The chain recombines TRBV18 with TRBJ1-1; TRBD1 matches 7 bases. The germline gives CDR1 KGHSH, CDR2 LQKENI. With 3 bases clipped from V and 1 base from J, the junction kept 5 bases outside the gene matches. This CDR3 has 15 amino acids. The CDR3 here is CASSPPQGWNTEAFF. DNA for the CDR3: TGTGCCAGCTCACCTCCACAGGGGTGGAACACTGAAGCTTTCTTT.

The gene calls are TRBV29-1 and TRBJ2-5; D perhaps matches TRBD2 (5 bases). There are 14 residues in the CDR3. Germline assignment: CDR1 SQVTM and CDR2 ANQGSEA. V was cut by 4 bases and J by 2 bases, with 14 bases left in between. CDR3 DNA: TGCAGCGTTGTACCCAGAGGGAATCAAGAGACCCAGTACTTC. This encodes CSVVPRGNQETQYF.

The chain has TRBV19 and TRBJ1-2, with a weak D call TRBD1 (5 bases). With 3 bases removed from V and 0 bases from J, the gap between germline ends came to 8 bases. CDR1 LNHDA and CDR2 SQIVND come from the germline V gene (reference sequence). The CDR3 loop spans 14 amino acids. The CDR3 spells CASSIDSTNYGYTF. As DNA, the CDR3 is TGTGCCAGTAGTATTGACAGCACTAACTATGGCTACACCTTC.

The chain carries TRBV7-9 and TRBJ2-1; tentative D call: TRBD2 (5 bases). The V gene lost 5 bases and the J gene lost 6 bases, with 14 bases spanning the gap. CDR3 length: 14 amino acids. Germline V gene lookup returns CDR1 SEHNR and CDR2 FQNEAQ (reference sequence). The CDR3 sequence: CASSMRAEGNEQFF. DNA for the CDR3: TGTGCCAGCAGCATGCGGGCCGAGGGCAATGAGCAGTTCTTC.

This sequence joins TRBV18 and TRBJ2-1, with 12 bases identical to TRBD2. Unmatched junction bases numbered 6, after V lost 5 bases and J lost 7 bases. Per germline, CDR1 KGHSH and CDR2 LQKENI. The CDR3 spans 15 residues. The CDR3 loop is CASSLLAGGWNEQFF. The CDR3 DNA reads TGTGCCAGCTCATTGCTAGCGGGAGGGTGGAATGAGCAGTTCTTC.

With respect to this clone: Within the sample, other DNA sequences also encode this same CDR3. J is TRBJ2-7 and V is TRBV19, with D unclear. V was pared by 3 bases and J by 1 base, with 7 bases between. The CDR3 sequence is 13 residues long. In germline, CDR1 is LNHDA, CDR2 SQIVND (reference sequence). CDR3: CASSISPSYEQYF. The CDR3 DNA reads TGTGCCAGTAGTATTAGTCCTTCCTACGAGCAGTACTTC.

The chain recombines TRBV11-3 with TRBJ1-1, with TRBD1 matching 9 bases. The CDR3 sequence is 15 residues long. Germline assignment: CDR1 SGHNT and CDR2 YENEEA. J was trimmed by 5 bases and V by 5 bases; bases with no gene match: 9. The CDR3: CASSPRDRAVTEAFF. The CDR3 DNA follows: TGTGCCAGCAGCCCACGGGACAGGGCGGTAACTGAAGCTTTCTTT.